The rows below give T cell receptor beta chains drawn from one sample of a study of cytomegalovirus exposure and HLA in healthy donors. Produced via immunoSEQ multiplex PCR; TCRdb's table is partial and in-frame only. The sample carries approximately 110,000 clones, about 79% recorded once. The sequenced sample consisted of PBMCs. The receptors shown here come from a man aged 45-65 years in good health and CMV-seropositive. Each CDR3 is given with its conserved first and last residue. D genes are given only for firm matches. Size values are once, few and many counts, or a class for expanded clones, and some rows have none.

TRBD2	TRBJ2-2	TRBV5-1	.	TGCGCCAGCAGCCCCAGGACTAGCGGGGCCACCGGGGAGCTGTTTTTT	CASSPRTSGATGELFF
.	TRBJ1-2	TRBV12-5	.	TGTGCTAGTGGTTCAAGGGGGGGGGCCAATTCTCACTATGGCTACACCTTC	CASGSRGGANSHYGYTF
.	TRBJ2-2	TRBV5-1	few	TGCGCCAGCAGCTTGGAGGCGGGACGGAACACCGGGGAGCTGTTTTTT	CASSLEAGRNTGELFF
TRBD2	TRBJ2-1	TRBV11-3	.	TGTGCCAGCAGCCCCGGGGGGGCTAGATCCTACAATGAGCAGTTCTTC	CASSPGGARSYNEQFF
.	TRBJ1-5	TRBV9	few	TGTGCCAGCAGCCCGGGCCGACAGGATCAGCCCCAGCATTTT	CASSPGRQDQPQHF
.	TRBJ1-2	TRBV4-1	.	TGCGCCAGCAGCCAAGAAGCAGGGCGTACTAACTATGGCTACACCTTC	CASSQEAGRTNYGYTF
.	TRBJ2-1	TRBV5-1	.	TGCGCCAGCAGCCCACAGGGCGATGAGCAGTTCTTC	CASSPQGDEQFF
.	TRBJ2-7	TRBV5-4	.	TGTGCCAGCAGCCATCCAGGGGCGGCTGCCTACGAGCAGTACTTC	CASSHPGAAAYEQYF
.	TRBJ1-1	TRBV10-3	.	TGTGCCATCAGTGAAAGTTATGGAGTGAACACTGAAGCTTTCTTT	CAISESYGVNTEAFF
.	TRBJ1-2	TRBV5-1	.	TGCGCCAGCAGCTCGTCCGGGACGCGACTAGACTATGGCTACACCTTC	CASSSSGTRLDYGYTF
TRBD1	TRBJ1-2	TRBV28	once	TGTGCCAGCAGTCTCCCCGGGGCAGGGGGCGAGATAAATGGCTACACCTTC	CASSLPGAGGEINGYTF
TRBD1	TRBJ2-4	TRBV9	.	TGTGCCAGCAGCGCCGGACAGGGAACCAAAAACATTCAGTACTTC	CASSAGQGTKNIQYF
.	TRBJ2-1	TRBV7-3	.	TGTGCCAGCAGCTCAGGCGACTACAATGAGCAGTTCTTC	CASSSGDYNEQFF
TRBD2	TRBJ2-3	TRBV25-1	few	TGTGCCAGCAGGGGGGGGGACTGGATTTTGCCAGATACGCAGTATTTT	CASRGGDWILPDTQYF
.	TRBJ2-7	TRBV6-5	.	TGTGCCAGCAGTTACGGAGGGGGGGGGCAGTACTTC	CASSYGGGGQYF
TRBD2	TRBJ2-7	TRBV4-1	few	TGCGCCAGCAGCCAAGAAGCGGGGGACCCCTCCTACGAGCAGTACTTC	CASSQEAGDPSYEQYF
.	TRBJ2-1	TRBV6-6	few	TGTGCCAGCAGTTACTCGGGAGACTTCTACAATGAGCAGTTCTTC	CASSYSGDFYNEQFF
.	TRBJ1-3	TRBV11-3	.	TGTGCCAGCAGCACCGGAGTCGGAAACACCATATATTTT	CASSTGVGNTIYF
.	TRBJ2-7	TRBV10-3	once	TGTGCCATCGGGCCGGGCGGGCAGGGGCGGGCCTACGAGCAGTACTTC	CAIGPGGQGRAYEQYF
TRBD1	TRBJ2-7	TRBV2	.	TGTGCCAGCAGTGACAATCGCCCGACAGGGTCACTCCCTCCTGGCGAGCAGTACTTC	CASSDNRPTGSLPPGEQYF
.	TRBJ2-4	TRBV30	.	TGTGCCTTGGAGGACCCCTCTTGGGCCAAAAACATTCAGTACTTC	CALEDPSWAKNIQYF
TRBD1	TRBJ1-5	TRBV6-1	once	TGTGCCAGCAGACCAGACAGGGACAATCAGCCCCAGCATTTT	CASRPDRDNQPQHF
TRBD2	TRBJ2-5	TRBV5-1	.	TGCGCCAGCAGCTTGGAGGGGAGGGGAGAGACCCAGTACTTC	CASSLEGRGETQYF
TRBD2	TRBJ2-7	TRBV7-2	once	TGTGCCAGCAGCGCGAGTCTAGCGGGGTCCTACGAGCAGTACTTC	CASSASLAGSYEQYF
.	TRBJ1-4	TRBV4-1	.	TGCGCCAGCAGCCAAGATGGGGGGTCTTCAACTAATGAAAAACTGTTTTTT	CASSQDGGSSTNEKLFF
.	TRBJ2-3	TRBV5-4	.	TGTGCCAGCTCCCCCCCCGGGAGTAGGACAGATACGCAGTATTTT	CASSPPGSRTDTQYF
.	TRBJ2-3	TRBV2	.	TGTGCCAGCAGTAAAAACAGAGATACGCAGTATTTT	CASSKNRDTQYF
.	TRBJ2-7	TRBV29-1	.	TGCAGCGTCCCCTGGGCTCTGACCTACGAGCAGTACTTC	CSVPWALTYEQYF